A selection of T cell receptor beta chains follows, all from one sample in a study of blood T cell repertoires in COVID-19. Assay: immunoSEQ multiplex PCR; the TCRdb copy retains only in-frame clones and omits some. The profile shows 75,000 to 95,000 clones, over 75% of them singletons. Material for sequencing was peripheral blood. Source of these receptors: a man between 45 and 60 years old with active COVID-19. Each CDR3 is given with its conserved first and last residue. A D gene is named only where the DNA matches it firmly. Size values are once, few and many counts, or a class for expanded clones, and some rows have none.

DNA,CDR3,V,J,length,size,D
TGTGCCAGCAGCCCCCCCCATGGCGGGAGGTCCTACAATGAGCAGTTCTTC,CASSPPHGGRSYNEQFF,TRBV28,TRBJ2-1,17,-,TRBD2
TGTGCCAGCAGTTATAGCGGGAGGGTCCAGTTCTTC,CASSYSGRVQFF,TRBV6-5,TRBJ2-1,12,-,TRBD2
TGTGCCAGCAGTTACTCGGCAGGGGAGAATGAAAAACTGTTTTTT,CASSYSAGENEKLFF,TRBV6-5,TRBJ1-4,15,-,-
TGTGCCAGCAGTCCAATTACAGGGAACACTGAAGCTTTCTTT,CASSPITGNTEAFF,TRBV6-2/TRBV6-3,TRBJ1-1,14,-,-
TGTGCCAGTAGTGTCGACTTGACAGGGGGTTTTAACACTGAAGCTTTCTTT,CASSVDLTGGFNTEAFF,TRBV19,TRBJ1-1,17,-,TRBD1
TGTGCCTTCGACAGGGAAGGCAATCAGCCCCAGCATTTT,CAFDREGNQPQHF,TRBV2,TRBJ1-5,13,-,TRBD1
TGTGCCATCCCCAGAGAGGGGGCAACCGCAGGCACCGGGGAGCTGTTTTTT,CAIPREGATAGTGELFF,TRBV10-3,TRBJ2-2,17,few,TRBD1
TGTGCCAGCAGTTTTGTAGGGGCAACTAATGAAAAACTGTTTTTT,CASSFVGATNEKLFF,TRBV28,TRBJ1-4,15,-,-
TGTGCCAGCAGCCAGGGGGGAACTGGTGAGCAGTTCTTC,CASSQGGTGEQFF,TRBV11-3,TRBJ2-1,13,-,-
TGTGCCAGCAGCCCCCGACAGGGGCCTAATGAAAAACTGTTTTTT,CASSPRQGPNEKLFF,TRBV9,TRBJ1-4,15,-,TRBD1
TGTGCCAGCAGCGCAAGAGGCGGGGGACAGGGGGGGAACACTGAAGCTTTCTTT,CASSARGGGQGGNTEAFF,TRBV9,TRBJ1-1,18,-,TRBD1
TGTGCCAGCAACAACGAGGGGGCGCTTGAGCAGTACTTC,CASNNEGALEQYF,TRBV6-6,TRBJ2-7,13,-,TRBD1
TGCGCCAGCAGCCAAGATCTTCCCGGGACAGGGCTTTATTTTCGGCCCCAGCATTTT,CASSQDLPGTGLYFRPQHF,TRBV4-1,TRBJ1-5,19,-,TRBD1
TGCAGTGCTAGTGCGGGACTAGCGGGGAGCACAGATACGCAGTATTTT,CSASAGLAGSTDTQYF,TRBV20-1,TRBJ2-3,16,-,TRBD2
TGTGCCAGCAGCTTAGTAGGTAGCGGGGACCGGTTCTTC,CASSLVGSGDRFF,TRBV7-8,TRBJ2-1,13,-,TRBD2
TGTGCCAGCAGCTCGACTAGCTACGAGCAGTACTTC,CASSSTSYEQYF,TRBV7-8,TRBJ2-7,12,once,-
TGTGCCAGTAGTATAGGCAGGAACACTGAAGCTTTCTTT,CASSIGRNTEAFF,TRBV19,TRBJ1-1,13,once,-
TGTGCCGGACAACGACTGTACAATCAGCCCCAGCATTTT,CAGQRLYNQPQHF,TRBV28,TRBJ1-5,13,-,-
TGTGCCAGCAGCGACACCGGGACTAGCGGGAGGCCCTCAGATACGCAGTATTTT,CASSDTGTSGRPSDTQYF,TRBV28,TRBJ2-3,18,-,TRBD2
TGTGCCACCAGTGAAACAGGGGGCGGGCAGCCCCAGCATTTT,CATSETGGGQPQHF,TRBV24-1,TRBJ1-5,14,-,TRBD1
TGTGCCAGCAGTTACTCGGGGACAGCTGGAAACACCATATATTTT,CASSYSGTAGNTIYF,TRBV6-5,TRBJ1-3,15,few,TRBD1
TGTGCCAGTACCCTCGGGGGTACTGAAGCTTTCTTT,CASTLGGTEAFF,TRBV19,TRBJ1-1,12,-,-
TGTGCCAGTAGCGACAGGGGGCATTGGTTCTTT,CASSDRGHWFF,TRBV19,TRBJ1-1,11,-,TRBD1
TGTGCCAGCAGTTACTCGGGGGGGTTCGGGGAGACCCAGTACTTC,CASSYSGGFGETQYF,TRBV6-6,TRBJ2-5,15,-,TRBD2
TGTGCCAGCAGTTTCGGACAGAGCTATGGCTACACCTTC,CASSFGQSYGYTF,TRBV28,TRBJ1-2,13,-,-
TGTGCCAGCAGCGTTACGAGGCAGGGGTACGGCTACACCTTC,CASSVTRQGYGYTF,TRBV6-5,TRBJ1-2,14,-,-
TGTGCCATCAGTGAAGGGAGCCAAGAGACCCAGTACTTC,CAISEGSQETQYF,TRBV10-3,TRBJ2-5,13,-,-
TGTGCCAGTAGTATCGGACAGGGGGCGCGCCTGGGCTATGGCTACACCTTC,CASSIGQGARLGYGYTF,TRBV19,TRBJ1-2,17,-,TRBD1
TGTGCCAGCTCACCGCCTCGACAGGGCCCTTTGAACGAGCAGTACTTC,CASSPPRQGPLNEQYF,TRBV18,TRBJ2-7,16,-,TRBD1
TGTGCCAGCAGCTACGGACAGATTTATGAAGCTTTCTTT,CASSYGQIYEAFF,TRBV14,TRBJ1-1,13,-,-
TGTGCCAGCTCACCAGTGGAGGGGTCCTACGAGCAGTACTTC,CASSPVEGSYEQYF,TRBV18,TRBJ2-7,14,-,-
TGTGCCAGTAGTATAGGGACAGTGGGCACTGAAGCTTTCTTT,CASSIGTVGTEAFF,TRBV19,TRBJ1-1,14,-,-
TGCGCCAGCAGATCCCTACCGGGACAGGGCTCCTACGAGCAGTACTTC,CASRSLPGQGSYEQYF,TRBV5-1,TRBJ2-7,16,-,TRBD1
TGTGCCAGCAGCTGGGGCCCAAGCGAGCAGTACTTC,CASSWGPSEQYF,TRBV5-6,TRBJ2-7,12,-,-
TGTGCCAGCAGCGGACCCCCAATGGGTAGGTCAAAAGGTGACAATAGCACAGATACGCAGTATTTT,CASSGPPMGRSKGDNSTDTQYF,TRBV9,TRBJ2-3,22,-,-
TGTGCCAGCAAATCCGGGCTACCGACGGGAGGCTACACCTTC,CASKSGLPTGGYTF,TRBV2,TRBJ1-2,14,-,-
TGTGCCAGTAGTCCGAACAGGGGGCTCTCCTACAATGAGCAGTTCTTC,CASSPNRGLSYNEQFF,TRBV19,TRBJ2-1,16,once,TRBD1
TGTGCCACCTCTGTGGAGAGCTCCTACAATGAGCAGTTCTTC,CATSVESSYNEQFF,TRBV24-1,TRBJ2-1,14,-,-
TGCGCCAGCAGCCGGACTAGCGGGAGATTTGATGAGCAGTTCTTC,CASSRTSGRFDEQFF,TRBV4-3,TRBJ2-1,15,-,TRBD2
TGTGCCAGTAGTATTGCAGGGTACACAGATACGCAGTATTTT,CASSIAGYTDTQYF,TRBV19,TRBJ2-3,14,-,-